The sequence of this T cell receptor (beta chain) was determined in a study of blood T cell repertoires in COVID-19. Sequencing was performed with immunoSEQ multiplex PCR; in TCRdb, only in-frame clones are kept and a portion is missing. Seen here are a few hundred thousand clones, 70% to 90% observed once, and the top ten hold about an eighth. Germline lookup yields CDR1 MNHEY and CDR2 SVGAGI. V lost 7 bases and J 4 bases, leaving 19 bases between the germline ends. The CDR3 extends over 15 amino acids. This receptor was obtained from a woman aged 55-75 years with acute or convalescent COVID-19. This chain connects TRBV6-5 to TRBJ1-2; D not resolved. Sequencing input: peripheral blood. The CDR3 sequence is CASTKGQDWVYGYTF. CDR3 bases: TGTGCCAGCACTAAAGGGCAGGACTGGGTCTATGGCTACACCTTC.